These 5 T cell receptor beta chains were sequenced from one sample in a study of cytotoxic CD8 clonotypes in ibrutinib-treated CLL. Clones were sequenced by immunoSEQ multiplex PCR, and TCRdb holds only the in-frame ones, with some missing. The table records about 160,000 clones, less than 85% of them present only once. The sequenced sample was PBMCs, obtained after 24 months of ibrutinib treatment. These TCRs come from a human donor with chronic lymphocytic leukemia.

This sequence joins TRBV7-2 and TRBJ2-3; the D is unclear. In germline, CDR1 is SGHTA, CDR2 FQGNSA. The CDR3 runs 14 residues. The V end lost 5 bases, the J end lost 3 bases, and 12 bases lay between the germline ends. The CDR3 coding sequence is TGTGCCAGCAGCGTCCTGTGGGCGACAGATACGCAGTATTTT. Translation: CASSVLWATDTQYF.

The chain combines TRBV6-1 with TRBJ2-1, with TRBD1 identical over 7 bases. The germline V gene has CDR1 MNHNS and CDR2 SASEGT. The CDR3 loop spans 12 amino acids. The junction had 4 bases not matched to a gene; V was cut back by 6 bases and J by 8 bases. The CDR3 sequence is CASSLTGDEQFF. CDR3 in DNA: TGTGCCAGCAGCCTAACAGGGGATGAGCAGTTCTTC.

The genes are TRBV9 and TRBJ1-2, with TRBD1 as a possible D gene (5 bases). The CDR3 sequence is 13 residues long. The germline V gene has CDR1 SGDLS and CDR2 YYNGEE. Trimming stripped 2 bases from V and 2 bases from J, with 7 bases between. CDR3 nucleotide sequence: TGTGCCAGCAGCGTGGGGGGGAACTATGGCTACACCTTC. It is translated as CASSVGGNYGYTF.

The chain combines TRBV5-1 with TRBJ2-7; 7 bases agree with TRBD1. Germline trimming cut 4 bases from V and 2 bases from J; bases unmatched to any gene: 6. CDR1 is SGHRS and CDR2 is YFSETQ in the germline V gene. CDR3 length equals 14 residues. For the CDR3, the DNA is TGCGCCAGCAGCGATCCGGGACAGACCTACGAGCAGTACTTC. Translating it yields CASSDPGQTYEQYF.

This chain links TRBV6-5 with TRBJ2-7, with D unclear. The V and J ends lost 0 bases and 2 bases respectively, with 11 bases between them. Germline V gene data show CDR1 as MNHEY and CDR2 as SVGAGI. CDR3 size: 15 residues. The CDR3, as DNA: TGTGCCAGCAGTTACTCGGGCAGCCCTACCTACGAGCAGTACTTC. Translating it yields CASSYSGSPTYEQYF.